The sequence of this T cell receptor (beta chain) was determined in a study of brain T cells in children with intractable seizures. General study points: HCMV serostatus was not known, and viral specificity came from CDR3 similarity only. Clones missing pre-surgery may reflect undersampling of that blood sample.

V lost 0 bases to trimming and J lost 8 bases, with 16 bases between them. The germline V gene encodes CDR1 PRHDT and CDR2 FYEKMQ (reference sequence). This CDR3 comprises 15 residues. Profiled with immunoSEQ multiplex PCR; TCRdb holds only in-frame clones, not every one. The table shows about 76,000 clones, with 85% to 95% occurring only once. The sequenced cases were selected for having the highest brain T cell transcript signatures. Pre-surgery treatment included at least one anti-epileptic drug. With respect to this clone: Its target is not known.

Sequencing used peripheral blood, obtained at surgery. The J gene is TRBJ1-2, the V gene TRBV13; no clear D gene. The receptor comes from a boy in the first two years of life with tuberous sclerosis and intractable seizures. The chain's CDR3 is CASSLGRKFPMGYTF. The CDR3, as DNA: TGTGCCAGCAGCTTAGGCCGGAAATTCCCGATGGGCTACACCTTC. Full variable domain (outside the CDR3, taken from reference TRBV13 and TRBJ1-2): AAGVIQSPRHLIKEKRETATLKCYPIPRHDTVYWYQQGPGQDPQFLISFYEKMQSDKGSIPDRFSAQQFSDYHSELNMSSLELGDSALYFCASSLGRKFPMGYTFGSGTRLTVV.